This T cell receptor beta chain was identified during a study of blood T cells in healthy people across ages. Study-level findings and limits: Not knowing donor CMV status may have confounded expanded clonotype changes.

Caucasian, healthy and from Russia, the donors were aged between about 6 and 90. For every donor, a draw yielded 8.5 to 10 milliliters of peripheral blood. Per sample, no less than 5 micrograms of total RNA were extracted. Sample-barcoded 5' priming and a J-beta primer mix drove a second PCR of 7 to 11 cycles. Via MiXCR, TCRdb re-called the 5' RACE reads, giving one row per CDR3 protein. The data show fewer than 900,000 distinct CDR3 sequences, 35% to 45% seen once. In this sample, this clonotype turned up once. The antigen remains unidentified. The specimen was blood. The sequence was obtained from a woman aged 60 to 75 in good health.

CDR3 DNA sequence: TGCGCCAGCAGCTTGGAGGTGGCTAGCGGGAGGGATACGCAGTATTTT. Its translation is CASSLEVASGRDTQYF. V and J are TRBV5-1 and TRBJ2-3; 11 bases agree with TRBD2. The J segment lost 6 bases and the V segment lost 0 bases, leaving 6 bases of the junction unmatched. Germline V gives CDR1 SGHRS, CDR2 YFSETQ. The CDR3 contains 16 residues.